Reported below is one T cell receptor (beta chain). Only in-frame clones appear in the TCRdb table, and some are missing; sequencing was by immunoSEQ multiplex PCR. Of about 310,000 clones listed, 70% to 90% are singletons. These data originate in a study of blood T cell repertoires in COVID-19. Whole-study context: T cells, B-cell-depleted T cells, or PBMCs supplied cDNA or gDNA.

The receptor was derived from a man aged 25-40 years who had recovered from COVID-19. Sequencing was carried out using PBMCs or T cells enriched from blood (not recorded which).

In DNA form, the CDR3 reads TGTGCCAGCTCCTCTCTGGGGGGCGGGGGAGAGACCCAGTACTTC. Translated, it gives CASSSLGGGGETQYF. The J gene is TRBJ2-5, the V gene TRBV11-2, with a weak D call TRBD2 (7 bases). Trimming shortened V by 8 bases and J by 4 bases, and 20 bases separated the two germline ends. The CDR3 spans 15 residues. Germline V CDR1 and CDR2: SGHAT, FQNNGV.